This is a list of T cell receptor beta chains from one sample in a study of CD8+ T cells in alopecia areata. Repertoires were generated with immunoSEQ multiplex PCR, while TCRdb's copy carries only in-frame clones and drops some. The sample has around 270,000 clones; about three fifths are singletons. Specimen: CD4+ T cells sorted from blood, collected at week 24, from a patient treated with tofacitinib. These receptors were obtained from a human donor with alopecia areata. Each CDR3 is given with its conserved first and last residue. The order of the fields is J gene, V gene, D gene, clone size, CDR3 DNA, CDR3 protein. The D gene is left open where the match is weak. Size is omitted from some rows. Given values are once, few, many or a class for expanded clones.

J: TRBJ1-2; V: TRBV27; D: -; size: -; DNA: TGTGCCAGCAGTTCCTCGACGAGGGGTGGCTACACCTTC; CDR3: CASSSSTRGGYTF
J: TRBJ2-5; V: TRBV19; D: -; size: -; DNA: TGTGCCAGTAGTACGGTGGAGATCGAGACCCAGTACTTC; CDR3: CASSTVEIETQYF
J: TRBJ2-2; V: TRBV7-7; D: -; size: -; DNA: TGTGCTAGCAGCTTAGGGATTCTGGGGGACAACACCGGGGAGCTGTTTTTT; CDR3: CASSLGILGDNTGELFF
J: TRBJ2-3; V: TRBV7-9; D: -; size: few; DNA: TGTGCCAGCACTAGCATCCAGGCGGCGGATACGCAGTATTTT; CDR3: CASTSIQAADTQYF
J: TRBJ2-1; V: TRBV7-9; D: TRBD2; size: few; DNA: TGTGCCAGCAGCTTGACTAGCGGACCCTACAATGAGCAGTTCTTC; CDR3: CASSLTSGPYNEQFF
J: TRBJ1-5; V: TRBV7-9; D: -; size: -; DNA: TGTGCCAGCAGCTCCGCCAGGGGAGAAGTTGCTCAGCCCCAGCATTTT; CDR3: CASSSARGEVAQPQHF
J: TRBJ1-6; V: TRBV7-9; D: -; size: -; DNA: TGTGCCAGCAGCTTAGCAGGGCAGGGAGATTCACCCCTCCACTTT; CDR3: CASSLAGQGDSPLHF
J: TRBJ1-3; V: TRBV29-1; D: -; size: -; DNA: TGCAGCGTTGAATGGTTCGGGGGAAGAAGTGGAAACACCATATATTTT; CDR3: CSVEWFGGRSGNTIYF
J: TRBJ1-1; V: TRBV5-6; D: -; size: -; DNA: TGTGCCAGCAGCTTCTCTTTTTGGGATGAAGCTTTCTTT; CDR3: CASSFSFWDEAFF
J: TRBJ2-4; V: TRBV7-2; D: -; size: -; DNA: TGTGCCAGCAGCTTGGGAACACAGTACCGCATTCAGTACTTC; CDR3: CASSLGTQYRIQYF
J: TRBJ2-3; V: TRBV5-4; D: -; size: -; DNA: TGTGCCAGCAGCTTGAGGTCGGGGCACACAGATACGCAGTATTTT; CDR3: CASSLRSGHTDTQYF
J: TRBJ1-2; V: TRBV15; D: -; size: -; DNA: TGTGCCACCAGCAGAGAGGGCGCAGCTAACTATGGCTACACCTTC; CDR3: CATSREGAANYGYTF
J: TRBJ1-6; V: TRBV30; D: -; size: once; DNA: TGTGCCTGGAGTGTACGGGGGGATAGTCGTTTGGATTCACCCCTCCACTTT; CDR3: CAWSVRGDSRLDSPLHF
J: TRBJ2-7; V: TRBV5-6; D: -; size: -; DNA: TGTGCCAGCAGCTTGGATCCGGGCTACGAGCAGTACTTC; CDR3: CASSLDPGYEQYF
J: TRBJ2-5; V: TRBV7-2; D: -; size: few; DNA: TGTGCCAGCAGCCATCTATATGGAGGGAGCGAGACCCAGTACTTC; CDR3: CASSHLYGGSETQYF
J: TRBJ2-7; V: TRBV28; D: -; size: -; DNA: TGTGCCAGCAGTTTCACATACGGCGAGCAGTACTTC; CDR3: CASSFTYGEQYF
J: TRBJ1-6; V: TRBV29-1; D: TRBD1; size: -; DNA: TGCAGCGCTAGTCAGGGGGGGAATAATTCACCCCTCCACTTT; CDR3: CSASQGGNNSPLHF
J: TRBJ1-2; V: TRBV30; D: -; size: once; DNA: TGTGCCTGGAGTATCCGGGACACCTCTAACTATGGCTACACCTTC; CDR3: CAWSIRDTSNYGYTF
J: TRBJ2-5; V: TRBV15; D: -; size: once; DNA: TGTGCCACCGGCACCCGCGGGCGGGAGACCCAGTACTTC; CDR3: CATGTRGRETQYF
J: TRBJ2-7; V: TRBV2; D: TRBD1; size: few; DNA: TGTGCCAGCAGGTCGGATACAGGGGCCTACGAGCAGTACTTC; CDR3: CASRSDTGAYEQYF
J: TRBJ2-2; V: TRBV6-5; D: -; size: once; DNA: TGTGCCAGCAGTTACTTCGGACAACCCACCGGGGAGCTGTTTTTT; CDR3: CASSYFGQPTGELFF
J: TRBJ2-7; V: TRBV27; D: -; size: -; DNA: TGTGCCAGCAGCCGGGGCTACGAGCAGTACTTC; CDR3: CASSRGYEQYF
J: TRBJ1-2; V: TRBV5-4; D: TRBD1; size: -; DNA: TGTGCCAGCAGCTCACCGTCCGGGACAGACATCTATGGCTACACCTTC; CDR3: CASSSPSGTDIYGYTF
J: TRBJ1-2; V: TRBV11-2; D: -; size: -; DNA: TGTGCCAGCAGCTTCGGCCGGAAGTATGGCTACACCTTC; CDR3: CASSFGRKYGYTF
J: TRBJ2-2; V: TRBV10-3; D: TRBD1; size: -; DNA: TGTGCCATCAGGGGACAGGGGGCGATCACCGGGGAGCTGTTTTTT; CDR3: CAIRGQGAITGELFF
J: TRBJ2-3; V: TRBV6-5; D: -; size: -; DNA: TGTGCCAGCAGTTCAGGGGGGAGACTGTATTTT; CDR3: CASSSGGRLYF
J: TRBJ2-3; V: TRBV5-1; D: TRBD2; size: -; DNA: TGCGCCAGCAGCTTAGCGGGGGGGCCAGATACGCAGTATTTT; CDR3: CASSLAGGPDTQYF
J: TRBJ1-2; V: TRBV9; D: TRBD1; size: -; DNA: TGTGCCAGCAGCGTAGCTACCCTGGGACAGGGTGGGGACTATGGCTACACCTTC; CDR3: CASSVATLGQGGDYGYTF
J: TRBJ2-1; V: TRBV7-2; D: -; size: many; DNA: TGTGCCAGCAGGCAAGGGAGGGGGGAATCCTACAATGAGCAGTTCTTC; CDR3: CASRQGRGESYNEQFF
J: TRBJ1-1; V: TRBV5-6; D: -; size: -; DNA: TGTGCCAGCAGCTTAATTTGGACAGTGAACACTGAAGCTTTCTTT; CDR3: CASSLIWTVNTEAFF
J: TRBJ2-7; V: TRBV20-1; D: -; size: -; DNA: TGCAGTGCAAGGGACTCCTACGAGCAGTACTTC; CDR3: CSARDSYEQYF
J: TRBJ2-7; V: TRBV5-1; D: -; size: -; DNA: TGCGCCAGCAGCTTGAGTGAGGGCTACGAGCAGTACTTC; CDR3: CASSLSEGYEQYF
J: TRBJ2-6; V: TRBV2; D: TRBD1; size: few; DNA: TGTGCCAGCCTACAGGGGCGCAACTCTGGGGCCAACGTCCTGACTTTC; CDR3: CASLQGRNSGANVLTF
J: TRBJ2-3; V: TRBV20-1; D: TRBD1; size: -; DNA: TGCAGTGCTAACCGACAGGGGTCGCAGTATTTT; CDR3: CSANRQGSQYF
J: TRBJ2-5; V: TRBV15; D: TRBD2; size: -; DNA: TGTGCCACCAGCCGATTTCTCCGGACTAGCGGAATATCCCAAGAGACCCAGTACTTC; CDR3: CATSRFLRTSGISQETQYF
J: TRBJ1-2; V: TRBV5-1; D: TRBD1; size: -; DNA: TGCGCCAGCAGTGCCGGGGCCGACAGGGCCTATGGCTACACCTTC; CDR3: CASSAGADRAYGYTF
J: TRBJ1-6; V: TRBV7-9; D: -; size: -; DNA: TGTGCCAGCACCCCGGGGGGGCGCGCAAATTCACCCCTCCACTTT; CDR3: CASTPGGRANSPLHF
J: TRBJ2-4; V: TRBV27; D: -; size: -; DNA: TGTGCCAGCCCCCACGGGAGAGAAATAGCCAAAAACATTCAGTACTTC; CDR3: CASPHGREIAKNIQYF
J: TRBJ1-1; V: TRBV30; D: -; size: -; DNA: TGTGCCTGGAGTGTACGGTTGATGAACACTGAAGCTTTCTTT; CDR3: CAWSVRLMNTEAFF
J: TRBJ1-1; V: TRBV29-1; D: -; size: -; DNA: TGCAGCGTTGAGTCGGCAGAGAACACTGAAGCTTTCTTT; CDR3: CSVESAENTEAFF